A single sample gave rise to the 21 T cell receptor beta chains below, sequenced in a study of T-cell reconstitution after alpha-beta-depleted transplantation in children. Preparation of the TCRbeta library involved a method that used unique molecular identifiers. Using its own MiXCR run on the PCR reads, TCRdb lists one record per CDR3 protein. The sample holds fewer than 550,000 distinct CDR3 sequences; roughly a tenth are singletons and the top ten take 2% to 2.5%. This sample comprised PBMCs, obtained before TCRalphabeta/CD19-depleted stem cell transplant. The receptors derive from a child under 10 years old with inherited bone marrow failure, due to receive a stem cell transplant.

A single count supports this clonotype. The CDR3 region is CASGGGLYTEAFF. The CDR3 DNA reads TGTGCCAGCGGCGGGGGGCTGTACACTGAAGCTTTCTTT. The chain recombines TRBV28 with TRBJ1-1; D is possibly TRBD1 (6 bases). This CDR3 comprises 13 residues. Trimming took off 8 bases at V and 3 bases at J, with 13 bases between the two ends. The V gene's germline CDR1 is MDHEN and CDR2 SYDVKM.

This clonotype was detected many times. The chain uses TRBV29-1 and TRBJ2-2, with unresolved D. CDR1 is SQVTM, CDR2 ANQGSEA, per germline. The CDR3 contains 12 residues. V was clipped by 3 bases and J by 4 bases, with 6 bases between them. The CDR3 loop reads CSVEAATGELFF. The DNA for the CDR3 is TGCAGCGTTGAGGCTGCCACCGGGGAGCTGTTTTTT.

Only a few counts were recorded for this clonotype. The chain links TRBV5-4 to TRBJ2-3; TRBD1 is a possible D gene (6 bases). The V end was cut by 0 bases, the J end by 2 bases, with 10 bases between. This CDR3 contains 15 residues. Germline V CDR1 and CDR2: SGHNT, YYREEE (reference sequence). The CDR3 is CASSLAGANTDTQYF. DNA of the CDR3: TGTGCCAGCAGCTTGGCAGGGGCTAACACAGATACGCAGTATTTT. Supplemented by reference TRBV5-4 and TRBJ2-3, the full variable domain reads ETGVTQSPTHLIKTRGQQVTLRCSSQSGHNTVSWYQQALGQGPQFIFQYYREEENGRGNFPPRFSGLQFPNYSSELNVNALELDDSALYLCASSLAGANTDTQYFGPGTRLTVL.

This clonotype was found many times. The genes are TRBV5-1 and TRBJ2-1; a possible D gene is TRBD1 (5 bases). V was shortened by 4 bases and J by 5 bases, with 10 bases between the two germline ends. CDR3 size: 13 residues. Germline-derived CDR1 and CDR2 are SGHRS and YFSETQ. The CDR3 DNA sequence: TGCGCCAGCAGCCCAGGACAACACAATGAGCAGTTCTTC. This encodes CASSPGQHNEQFF.

In its sample, this clonotype was seen once. The rearrangement links TRBV6-1 to TRBJ2-7, with D possibly being TRBD2 (5 bases). The CDR3 extends over 13 amino acids. V was cut by 6 bases and J by 3 bases, with 12 bases left in between. Germline V gene lookup returns CDR1 MNHNS and CDR2 SASEGT. CDR3 region: CASRAVAGYEQYF. In DNA, the CDR3 is TGTGCCAGCAGAGCGGTGGCTGGCTACGAGCAGTACTTC.

This clonotype has ten or more counts. The V and J genes are TRBV12-3 or TRBV12-4 and TRBJ1-2; D may be TRBD1 (6 bases). V shed 1 base and J shed 0 bases, with 12 bases lying between them. CDR3 length: 16 amino acids. For the CDR3, the DNA is TGTGCCAGCAGTTTAGGAAGACAGGTAGCTAACTATGGCTACACCTTC. Amino acid sequence: CASSLGRQVANYGYTF.

This clonotype was seen repeatedly, ten times or more. The chain uses TRBV7-2 and TRBJ1-1; TRBD1 matches at 7 bases. The CDR3 extends over 15 amino acids. Germline assignment: CDR1 SGHTA and CDR2 FQGNSA. The V segment lost 7 bases and the J segment 1 base; nucleotides outside the gene matches: 9. The CDR3 here is CASKYRQGTNTEAFF. The CDR3 nucleotides read TGTGCCAGCAAATACAGACAGGGAACGAACACTGAAGCTTTCTTT.

On this clonotype: It may be a read error: a sequence one base away is much more abundant. The genes are TRBV7-2 and TRBJ1-3, with D possibly being TRBD1 (6 bases). In germline, CDR1 is SGHTA, CDR2 FQGNSA. The CDR3 totals 17 residues. The CDR3 loop reads CASSLASAGAAGNTMYF. The CDR3 DNA sequence: TGTGCCAGCAGCTTAGCCTCGGCAGGGGCGGCTGGAAACACCATGTATTTT.

This chain uses TRBV4-3 with TRBJ2-1, with 11 bases identical to TRBD2. Unmatched junction bases numbered 8, after V lost 4 bases and J lost 9 bases. The CDR3 spans 15 residues. The germline V gene has CDR1 LGHNA and CDR2 YSLEER. The CDR3 loop is CASSLTGTSGFEQFF. Written as DNA, the CDR3 is TGCGCCAGCAGCCTTACCGGGACTAGCGGATTTGAGCAGTTCTTC.

This clonotype was seen ten or more times. The CDR3 here is CASSLPDISNQPQHF. The CDR3 nucleotides read TGTGCCAGCAGTTTGCCGGATATTAGCAATCAGCCCCAGCATTTT. The rearrangement links TRBV28 to TRBJ1-5, with D uncertain. The CDR3 is 15 residues long. Germline CDR1 and CDR2: MDHEN and SYDVKM. V lost 3 bases to trimming and J lost 0 bases, with 9 bases between them.

As regards this clonotype: This sequence may be a read error, since a much larger clone differs from it by one base. The chain recombines TRBV20-1 with TRBJ2-3, with D perhaps matching TRBD2 (6 bases). Germline-derived CDR1 and CDR2 are DFQATT and SNEGSKA (reference sequence). The CDR3 has 12 residues. CDR3 sequence reads: CRIAAMGHTQYF. The DNA for the CDR3 is TGCAGGATAGCGGCAATGGGGCATACGCAGTATTTT.

This clonotype was seen more than once but under ten times. This chain uses TRBV30 with TRBJ2-6, with D perhaps TRBD2 (5 bases). Trimming shortened V by 0 bases and J by 0 bases, and 6 bases separated the two germline ends. The CDR3 contains 15 residues. Per germline, CDR1 GTSNPN and CDR2 SVGIG (reference sequence). The DNA of the CDR3 is TGTGCCTGGAGTGTACGGGACTCTGGGGCCAACGTCCTGACTTTC. Encoded protein: CAWSVRDSGANVLTF.

This clonotype was seen many times. The rearrangement links TRBV10-3 to TRBJ2-1; the match to TRBD1 covers 8 bases. Germline CDR1 and CDR2: ENHRY and SYGVKD. V shed 8 bases and J 2 bases; nucleotides not matched to a gene: 2. The CDR3 runs 13 residues. Here the CDR3 DNA reads TGTGCCATCGGACAGGGAGCCTACAATGAGCAGTTCTTC. Amino acid sequence: CAIGQGAYNEQFF.

The gene calls are TRBV12-3 or TRBV12-4 and TRBJ2-1; D is perhaps TRBD2 (5 bases). V was shortened by 8 bases and J by 0 bases, with 26 bases between the two germline ends. CDR3 length: 19 residues. The CDR3 spells CASPPPGFRTAHSYNEQFF. The CDR3 nucleotides read TGTGCCAGCCCGCCCCCGGGGTTCCGGACTGCCCACTCCTACAATGAGCAGTTCTTC.

This clonotype occurred many times. The chain links TRBV5-1 to TRBJ2-3; 7 positions agree with TRBD2. Germline lookup yields CDR1 SGHRS and CDR2 YFSETQ. The CDR3 consists of 16 residues. J was trimmed by 0 bases and V by 4 bases; bases with no gene match: 8. CDR3 loop: CASSPGLDTSTDTQYF. CDR3 bases: TGCGCCAGCAGCCCCGGACTAGACACTAGCACAGATACGCAGTATTTT. Based on the CDR3 plus reference TRBV5-1 and TRBJ2-3, the full variable domain is KAGVTQTPRYLIKTRGQQVTLSCSPISGHRSVSWYQQTPGQGLQFLFEYFSETQRNKGNFPGRFSGRQFSNSRSEMNVSTLELGDSALYLCASSPGLDTSTDTQYFGPGTRLTVL.

This clonotype was seen repeatedly, ten times or more. The chain couples TRBV6-5 to TRBJ2-3; no firm D call. Germline CDR1 is MNHEY and CDR2 is SVGAGI. CDR3 size: 14 residues. Deletions cut 1 base from V and 6 bases from J, with 11 bases between. The CDR3 DNA reads TGTGCCAGCAGTTACTTGCGAGCCCGGGATACGCAGTATTTT. It is translated as CASSYLRARDTQYF.

This clonotype was seen at least ten times. The V call is TRBV7-9, the J call TRBJ2-7, with a tentative D call TRBD1 (5 bases). CDR1 is SEHNR and CDR2 is FQNEAQ in the germline V gene (reference sequence). There are 14 residues in the CDR3. V lost 1 base and J lost 6, with 13 bases in between. The CDR3 DNA is TGTGCCAGCAGCTTAGGCCCAGGGTGGGGCGAGCAGTACTTC. Translating it yields CASSLGPGWGEQYF. Complete variable domain (other parts from reference TRBV7-9 and TRBJ2-7): DTGVSQNPRHKITKRGQNVTFRCDPISEHNRLYWYRQTLGQGPEFLTYFQNEAQLEKSRLLSDRFSAERPKGSFSTLEIQRTEQGDSAMYLCASSLGPGWGEQYFGPGTRLTVT.

There are a few counts of this clonotype. CDR3 bases: TGTGCCAGCAGTCCCCGCGTAGGGAATGCGCGGTACGAGCAGTACTTC. Translation: CASSPRVGNARYEQYF. The chain has TRBV12-3 or TRBV12-4 and TRBJ2-7; D gene uncertain. The V gene lost 5 bases and the J gene lost 4 bases, with 21 bases spanning the gap. The CDR3 runs 16 residues.

This clonotype was found many times. The chain links TRBV10-3 to TRBJ2-1; TRBD2 agrees at 11 bases. Trimming removed 6 bases from V and 3 bases from J; junction bases left unmatched: 7. Germline V gene data show CDR1 as ENHRY and CDR2 as SYGVKD. The CDR3 is 16 amino acids. The CDR3 is CAISQGGTSGYNEQFF. The CDR3 DNA follows: TGTGCCATCAGCCAAGGTGGGACTAGCGGCTACAATGAGCAGTTCTTC.

This clonotype was seen at least ten times. The rearrangement links TRBV29-1 to TRBJ2-7; 10 nucleotides match TRBD1. CDR1 and CDR2 (germline): SQVTM, ANQGSEA. The CDR3 is made up of 11 amino acids. Trimming took 7 bases from V and 6 from J; bases not matched to a gene: 3. This CDR3 is CSARTGGEQYF. The CDR3 DNA reads TGCAGCGCACGGACAGGGGGCGAGCAGTACTTC.

This chain links TRBV4-1 with TRBJ1-2; D not certain. The CDR3 is 16 amino acids. The germline V gene encodes CDR1 MGHRA and CDR2 YSYEKL. V was shortened by 3 bases and J by 3 bases, with 17 bases between the two germline ends. CDR3 DNA: TGCGCCAGCAGCCATATTGGAAAGGGAAAAGACTATGGCTACACCTTC. This encodes CASSHIGKGKDYGYTF.